The 30 T cell receptor beta chains below come from one sample, sequenced in a study of molecular identifiers for immune sequencing clone quantification. Each CDR3 protein is one row after TCRdb ran MiXCR on the PCR reads. The sample comprises under 350,000 distinct CDR3 sequences, roughly a quarter of which are singletons, and roughly 0.7% rests with the top ten. The material sequenced was naive CD8+ T cells from blood, with Jurkat cell RNA spiked in. The sample's subset: FACS-sorted CD8+CD4-CCR7+CD45RA+ naive T cells. These receptors were taken from a human donor in good health. Some libraries in this study had Jurkat cell RNA spiked in.

Of note for this clonotype: A much larger clone sits a single nucleotide away, making a read error possible. This rearrangement joins TRBV6-5 to TRBJ1-5; D possibly corresponds to TRBD1 (6 bases). The CDR3 is 14 amino acids. Germline V CDR1 and CDR2: MNHEY, SVGAGI. CDR3 sequence: CASSPGHGNRPQHF. The CDR3 DNA reads TGTGCCAGCAGCCCGGGACACGGCAATCGGCCCCAGCATTTT.

This clonotype was detected many times. The chain employs TRBV30 and TRBJ2-1; no definite D call. The germline CDR1 and CDR2 sequences are GTSNPN and SVGIG (reference sequence). The V end was cut by 0 bases, the J end by 6 bases, with 3 bases between. The CDR3 covers 11 residues. The CDR3 nucleotides read TGTGCCTGGAGTGTACTCAATGAGCAGTTCTTC. The encoded protein is CAWSVLNEQFF.

The gene calls are TRBV7-2 and TRBJ1-5; tentatively, D is TRBD1 (6 bases). CDR1 and CDR2 from the germline V gene are SGHTA and FQGNSA. There are 17 residues in the CDR3. The germline V and J ends were trimmed by 1 base and 5 bases, with 18 bases remaining between them. CDR3 region: CASSLGPGGRSDQPQHF. The CDR3 DNA reads as TGTGCCAGCAGCTTAGGCCCCGGGGGGCGATCGGATCAGCCCCAGCATTTT.

This clonotype was recorded a few times. V gene TRBV28 combines with J gene TRBJ2-5; 7 bases are shared with TRBD2. There are 16 residues in the CDR3. Germline CDR1 is MDHEN and CDR2 is SYDVKM. V trimming: 4 bases; J trimming: 10 bases; junction bases outside the gene matches: 18. Written as DNA, the CDR3 is TGTGCCAGCAGTTCACCTACCGGGACTAATGAGAGAGTCCAGTACTTC. Protein sequence: CASSSPTGTNERVQYF.

Notes on this clonotype: A much larger clone lies one base from this, so it may be a read error. The V call is TRBV29-1, the J call TRBJ2-5; tentatively, D is TRBD1 or TRBD2 (5 bases each). The CDR3 sequence is 12 residues long. The V end lost 4 bases, the J end lost 4 bases, and 10 bases lay between the germline ends. Germline V gene lookup returns CDR1 SQVTM and CDR2 ANQGSEA. The CDR3 nucleotides read TGCAGCGTTGCCGGGGCAGGAGAGACCCAGTACTTC. Protein sequence: CSVAGAGETQYF.

This clonotype was counted only a few times. The chain uses TRBV7-9 and TRBJ2-7, with TRBD2 identical over 8 bases. V lost 1 base, J lost 5 bases, and 4 bases stayed unmatched. The CDR3 covers 14 residues. Germline-derived CDR1 and CDR2 are SEHNR and FQNEAQ (reference sequence). For the CDR3, the DNA is TGTGCCAGCAGCTTAGTGCCGGGAGGGCACGAGCAGTACTTC. This gives the protein CASSLVPGGHEQYF.

This clonotype was seen at least ten times. V is TRBV4-3 and J is TRBJ1-1; perhaps TRBD1 as D (6 bases). This CDR3 comprises 14 residues. The V end lost 0 bases, the J end lost 10 bases, and 15 bases lay between the germline ends. The germline V gene has CDR1 LGHNA and CDR2 YSLEER. CDR3 in amino acids: CASSQDNRVNGAFF. Written as DNA, the CDR3 is TGCGCCAGCAGCCAAGATAACAGGGTAAATGGAGCTTTCTTT.

This clonotype showed up just a few times. This sequence joins TRBV6-6 and TRBJ1-2; unclear D gene. V was pared by 7 bases and J by 8 bases, with 23 bases between. The germline V gene has CDR1 MNHNY and CDR2 SVGAGI (reference sequence). This CDR3 comprises 15 residues. The CDR3 DNA sequence: TGTGCCAGCACCCAGTTGGACGGACCTTTTAGGGGCTACACCTTC. Protein: CASTQLDGPFRGYTF.

In its sample, this clonotype was seen many times. The chain's CDR3 is CASSTHLFSGANVLTF. CDR3 coding DNA: TGTGCCAGCAGCACCCATCTTTTCTCTGGGGCCAACGTCCTGACTTTC. The chain uses TRBV9 and TRBJ2-6; no reliable D call. The length of the CDR3 is 16 residues. Germline loops: CDR1 SGDLS, CDR2 YYNGEE. V shed 4 bases and J shed 0 bases, with 11 bases lying between them.

The rearrangement joins TRBV9 to TRBJ2-5, with 8 bases fitting TRBD1. V was clipped by 0 bases and J by 4 bases; unmatched bases: 5. There are 15 residues in the CDR3. Germline V gene lookup returns CDR1 SGDLS and CDR2 YYNGEE. The DNA of the CDR3 is TGTGCCAGCAGCGTAGCGGACAGGGAAATAGAGACCCAGTACTTC. It specifies CASSVADREIETQYF. Filled out from reference TRBV9 and TRBJ2-5, the complete variable domain reads DSGVTQTPKHLITATGQRVTLRCSPRSGDLSVYWYQQSLDQGLQFLIQYYNGEERAKGNILERFSAQQFPDLHSELNLSSLELGDSALYFCASSVADREIETQYFGPGTRLLVL.

V and J are TRBV4-3 and TRBJ2-3, with D tentatively TRBD1 (6 bases). V shed 4 bases and J shed 1 base, with 18 bases lying between them. CDR3 size: 17 residues. Germline V gene sequence: CDR1 LGHNA, CDR2 YSLEER. The CDR3 region has the DNA TGCGCCAGCAGCCCGCGGTCCTGGACAGAAGGCACAGATACGCAGTATTTT. This codes for CASSPRSWTEGTDTQYF.

CDR3 sequence (DNA): TGTGCCAGCAGCTTGGGACAGGGGGCGCCGGGGGAGCTGTTTTTT. Translating it yields CASSLGQGAPGELFF. The chain uses TRBV5-4 and TRBJ2-2; TRBD1 matches 10 bases. The ends lost 0 bases at V and 8 bases at J; junction bases unmatched: 4. CDR3 length: 15 amino acids. CDR1 and CDR2 (germline): SGHNT, YYREEE (reference sequence).

The gene calls are TRBV7-9 and TRBJ2-7; 9 bases are a match to TRBD2. Germline V CDR1 and CDR2: SEHNR, FQNEAQ (reference sequence). This CDR3 is 15 amino acids long. The J segment lost 3 bases and the V segment lost 5 bases, leaving 8 bases of the junction unmatched. The CDR3 nucleotides read TGTGCCAGCAGCCCCGGGACTAGCATAAACTACGAGCAGTACTTC. Amino acids: CASSPGTSINYEQYF.

A word on this clonotype: A much larger clone differs from this one at a single base, so this may be a read error. The chain uses TRBV9 and TRBJ2-6; D perhaps matches TRBD2 (6 bases). Germline V gene data show CDR1 as SGDLS and CDR2 as YYNGEE. This CDR3 contains 15 residues. The chain's CDR3 is CASSSSGTGANVPTF. The CDR3 nucleotides are TGTGCCAGCAGCTCATCAGGGACTGGGGCCAACGTCCCGACTTTC.

There are a few counts of this clonotype. The V and J genes are TRBV28 and TRBJ2-1; TRBD1 or TRBD2 may be the D gene (5 bases each). V was shortened by 4 bases and J by 5 bases, with 21 bases between the two germline ends. This CDR3 has 17 amino acids. From germline, CDR1 is MDHEN and CDR2 SYDVKM. The CDR3 DNA follows: TGTGCCAGCAGTTGGGACGAAGACTACCTAATAAACAATGAGCAGTTCTTC. It codes for CASSWDEDYLINNEQFF.

In this sample, this clonotype turned up a few times. The rearrangement joins TRBV7-9 to TRBJ2-1; maybe TRBD2 (5 bases). V shed 6 bases and J shed 8 bases, with 11 bases lying between them. CDR1 is SEHNR, CDR2 FQNEAQ, per germline (reference sequence). The CDR3 totals 12 residues. This CDR3 is CASSNTSYEQFF. Written as DNA, the CDR3 is TGTGCCAGCAGTAATACTAGTTATGAGCAGTTCTTC.

This clonotype has a count of ten or more. The gene calls are TRBV2 and TRBJ2-3; D perhaps matches TRBD1 (6 bases). V gave up 10 bases and J gave up 0 bases, with 17 bases separating them. Germline lookup yields CDR1 SNHLY and CDR2 FYNNEI. This CDR3 has 15 residues. CDR3 in DNA: TGTGCCATCGTCTCCGGGACAAAAAGCACAGATACGCAGTATTTT. Residues: CAIVSGTKSTDTQYF.

In this sample, this clonotype turned up a few times. The chain employs TRBV7-6 and TRBJ2-3, with a weak D call TRBD2 (6 bases). This CDR3 comprises 16 residues. V was trimmed by 5 bases and J by 0 bases, leaving 15 bases between them. Germline CDR1 SGHVS, CDR2 FNYEAQ. The CDR3 DNA reads TGTGCCAGCAGCCCCTGGGACTTTGCTAGCACAGATACGCAGTATTTT. It is translated as CASSPWDFASTDTQYF.

With regard to this clonotype: Being one base from a much bigger clone, this may be a read error. The V gene is TRBV12-3 or TRBV12-4, the J gene TRBJ1-1; a possible D gene is TRBD1 (6 bases). The CDR3 spans 13 residues. The CDR3 region is CACSLVTGGGAFF. The CDR3 DNA is TGTGCCTGCAGTTTGGTGACAGGTGGAGGAGCTTTCTTT.

This clonotype was counted many times. The chain joins TRBV7-9 to TRBJ2-3, with 9 bases fitting TRBD2. Germline V gene sequence: CDR1 SEHNR, CDR2 FQNEAQ (reference sequence). With 1 base clipped from V and 2 bases from J, the junction kept 4 bases outside the gene matches. The CDR3 spans 16 residues. CDR3 coding DNA: TGTGCCAGCAGCTTAGGGCTAGCGGGGAACACAGATACGCAGTATTTT. Translation: CASSLGLAGNTDTQYF.

This clonotype was seen at least ten times. The chain has TRBV28 and TRBJ2-3, with D uncertain. The germline gives CDR1 MDHEN, CDR2 SYDVKM. The V gene lost 5 bases and the J gene lost 0 bases, with 12 bases spanning the gap. CDR3 length equals 15 residues. CDR3 in amino acids: CASSTYVLSTDTQYF. The CDR3 DNA reads TGTGCCAGCAGTACCTACGTCCTTAGCACAGATACGCAGTATTTT.

This clonotype was detected a few times. The J gene is TRBJ1-2, the V gene TRBV30, with 7 nucleotides matching TRBD1. CDR3 length equals 15 residues. The V and J ends lost 5 bases and 0 bases, in that order; junction bases with no gene match: 9. CDR1 and CDR2 from the germline V gene are GTSNPN and SVGIG (reference sequence). CDR3 in DNA: TGTGCCTGGGAGGGGGCAGTGGGATCTAACTATGGCTACACCTTC. It is translated as CAWEGAVGSNYGYTF.

Points on this clonotype: A much larger clone sits a single nucleotide away, making a read error possible. V gene TRBV4-1 combines with J gene TRBJ1-1; 7 positions match TRBD1. J lost 4 bases, V lost 1 base, and 9 bases had no gene match. Germline V gene data show CDR1 as MGHRA and CDR2 as YSYEKL. The CDR3 is 16 residues long. The CDR3 is CASSQVAGQLSTEAFF. CDR3 nucleotide sequence: TGCGCCAGCAGCCAAGTTGCGGGACAGCTGAGCACTGAAGCTTTCTTT.

Comment on this clonotype: A read error is possible here, since a much larger clone lies one base away. The V and J genes are TRBV2 and TRBJ2-2, with D maybe TRBD2 (6 bases). The CDR3 is made up of 16 amino acids. CDR1 SNHLY and CDR2 FYNNEI come from the germline V gene. Trimming took 2 bases from V and 0 from J, leaving 10 bases between them. The CDR3 loop is CASSERGGANTGELFF. In nucleotides, the CDR3 is TGTGCCAGCAGTGAACGTGGCGGGGCGAACACCGGGGAGCTGTTTTTT.

The chain recombines TRBV7-9 with TRBJ2-3, with TRBD2 matching 7 bases. CDR1 and CDR2 (germline): SEHNR, FQNEAQ (reference sequence). V was pared by 4 bases and J by 5 bases, with 6 bases of the junction left unmatched. This CDR3 has 14 amino acids. CDR3 in DNA: TGTGCCAGCAGCTCCGGACTAGTTGGAGATACGCAGTATTTT. Translated: CASSSGLVGDTQYF.

V usage is TRBV19 and J usage is TRBJ2-4; D ambiguous. The CDR3 has 15 residues. Germline V gives CDR1 LNHDA, CDR2 SQIVND (reference sequence). V lost 5 bases to trimming and J lost 8 bases, with 19 bases between them. CDR3 sequence reads: CASSDPGFRADIQYF. The CDR3 nucleotides are TGTGCCAGTAGTGACCCGGGCTTCCGGGCGGACATTCAGTACTTC.

V gene TRBV12-5 combines with J gene TRBJ2-3; 8 positions agree with TRBD2. Germline V gives CDR1 LGHNT, CDR2 FRNRAP. Trimming at V came to 0 bases and at J to 4 bases, leaving 9 bases not matched to a gene. The CDR3 is made up of 17 amino acids. The CDR3 DNA is TGTGCTAGTGGTTTGGTATTGAGGACTAGCTCAGCAGATACGCAGTATTTT. This gives the protein CASGLVLRTSSADTQYF.

Turning to this clonotype: A much larger clone lies one base from this, so it may be a read error. This sequence joins TRBV7-2 and TRBJ2-1; D is uncertain. CDR1 is SGHTA and CDR2 is FQGNSA in the germline V gene. The V gene lost 7 bases and the J gene lost 5 bases, with 21 bases spanning the gap. This CDR3 region has 16 residues. The CDR3 DNA reads TGTGCCAGCAACGCTATATCCGGGCCCCAAGACAATGAGCAGTTCTTC. This encodes CASNAISGPQDNEQFF.

Concerning this clonotype: A much larger clone differs by one base, so this may be a read error. The chain has TRBV10-3 and TRBJ2-3, with 8 bases that match TRBD1. The CDR3 extends over 12 amino acids. The germline V gene encodes CDR1 ENHRY and CDR2 SYGVKD. The V gene end was trimmed by 4 bases and the J gene end by 8 bases; junction bases not matched to a gene: 2. Written as DNA, the CDR3 is TGTGCCATCAGTGCCGGACAGGGTACGCAGTATTTT. Its translation is CAISAGQGTQYF.

About this clonotype itself: A read error may explain this, as a much larger clone is one base away. The chain combines TRBV28 with TRBJ2-4; 7 bases fit TRBD2. Germline-derived CDR1 and CDR2 are MDHEN and SYDVKM. This CDR3 region has 18 residues. Unmatched junction bases numbered 12, after V lost 4 bases and J lost 0 bases. CDR3 sequence: CASSSGVSGPLAKNIQYF. Written as DNA, the CDR3 is TGTGCCAGCAGTTCCGGGGTTAGCGGGCCGCTAGCCAAAAACATTCAGTACTTC.